This TCR beta chain was sequenced in a study of cytomegalovirus exposure and HLA in healthy donors. About the study: T cells numbering about 179 million yielded 90 million to 140 million unique TCR beta sequences in an earlier analysis. Study-level findings and limits: Analysis performed later found about 18,000 TCR beta sequences associated with HLA alleles at 0.05 false discovery rate. A missense variant in DCLRE1C was later tied to TCR beta V- and J-gene trimming.

PCR was performed using 60 Vbeta and 13 Jbeta primers. Profiled with immunoSEQ multiplex PCR; TCRdb holds only in-frame clones, not every one. The sample lists around 150,000 clones; approximately 80% were seen once. This clone occurred once. Its antigen is unknown. CDR3 length: 14 residues. Losses at the gene ends were 4 bases for V and 9 bases for J; bases not matched to a gene: 9. CDR1 and CDR2 from the germline V gene are SGDLS and YYNGEE. Sequencing was performed on PBMCs. The gene calls are TRBV9 and TRBJ2-1, with 8 bases aligning to TRBD2. The origin of this receptor is a man aged 35 to 55 in good health and CMV-seronegative. For the CDR3, the DNA is TGTGCCAGCAGCCCCCGGGGGGGCCGGGGTGAGCAGTTCTTC. Translation gives CASSPRGGRGEQFF.